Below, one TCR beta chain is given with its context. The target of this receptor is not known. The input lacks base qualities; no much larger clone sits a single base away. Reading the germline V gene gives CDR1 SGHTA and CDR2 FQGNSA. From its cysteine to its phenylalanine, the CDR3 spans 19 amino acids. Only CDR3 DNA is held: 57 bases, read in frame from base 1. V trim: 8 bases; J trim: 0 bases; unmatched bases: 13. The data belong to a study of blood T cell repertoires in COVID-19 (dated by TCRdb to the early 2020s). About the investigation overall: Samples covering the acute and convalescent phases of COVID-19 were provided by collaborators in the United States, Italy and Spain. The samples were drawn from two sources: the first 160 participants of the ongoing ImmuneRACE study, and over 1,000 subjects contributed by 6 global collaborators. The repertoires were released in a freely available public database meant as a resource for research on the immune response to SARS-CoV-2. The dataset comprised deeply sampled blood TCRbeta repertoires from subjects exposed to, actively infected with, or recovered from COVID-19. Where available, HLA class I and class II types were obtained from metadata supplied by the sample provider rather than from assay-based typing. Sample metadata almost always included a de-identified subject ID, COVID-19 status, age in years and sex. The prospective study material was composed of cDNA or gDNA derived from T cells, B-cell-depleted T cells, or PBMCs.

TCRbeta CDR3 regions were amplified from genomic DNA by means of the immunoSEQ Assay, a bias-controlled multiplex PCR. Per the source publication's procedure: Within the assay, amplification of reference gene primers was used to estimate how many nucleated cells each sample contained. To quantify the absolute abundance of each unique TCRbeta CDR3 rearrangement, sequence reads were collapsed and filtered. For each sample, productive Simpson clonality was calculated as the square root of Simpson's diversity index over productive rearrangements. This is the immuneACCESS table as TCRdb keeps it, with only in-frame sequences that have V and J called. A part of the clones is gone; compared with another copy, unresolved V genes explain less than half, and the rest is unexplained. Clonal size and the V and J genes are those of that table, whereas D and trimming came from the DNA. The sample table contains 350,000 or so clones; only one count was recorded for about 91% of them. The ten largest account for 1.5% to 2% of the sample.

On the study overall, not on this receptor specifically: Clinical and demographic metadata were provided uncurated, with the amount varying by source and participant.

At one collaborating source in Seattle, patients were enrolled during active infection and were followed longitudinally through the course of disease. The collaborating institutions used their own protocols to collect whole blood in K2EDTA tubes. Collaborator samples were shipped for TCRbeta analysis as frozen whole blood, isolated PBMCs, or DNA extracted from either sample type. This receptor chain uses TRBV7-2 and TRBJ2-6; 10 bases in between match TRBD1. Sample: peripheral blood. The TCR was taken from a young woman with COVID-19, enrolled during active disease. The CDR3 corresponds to CASCRSGTGVSSGANVLTF. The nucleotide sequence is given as TGTGCCAGCTGCCGTTCGGGGACAGGGGTTAGCTCTGGGGCCAACGTCCTGACTTTC.